The clone carrying this TCR beta chain was picked up many times. Its target is not known. Prepared libraries of TCR beta cDNA carried unique molecular identifiers. Researchers reported 400,000 to 550,000 cDNA molecules coming from around 1 to 9.1 million T cells. TCRdb reprocessed the PCR reads via MiXCR and lists one record per CDR3 protein. This table holds 150,000 to 200,000 distinct CDR3 sequences, around 30% found once. These data belong to a study of post-analysis software for immune sequencing data. About the research overall: There were relapsing-remitting, secondary progressive and progressive-relapsing multiple sclerosis among the disease courses included. Notes on the study in general: F measure clustering grouped samples strongly by preparation batch. TRBV5-6, TRBV5-1 and TRBV20-1 were among a handful of TRBV segments more frequent in patients than controls. The study found significantly lower normalized Chao1 diversity in multiple sclerosis patients than in controls.

The germline V and J ends were trimmed by 3 bases and 4 bases, with 10 bases remaining between them. The CDR3 totals 12 residues. CDR1 and CDR2 from the germline V gene are DFQATT and SNEGSKA (reference sequence). Material for sequencing was blood. V usage is TRBV20-1 and J usage is TRBJ2-7, with D tentatively TRBD2 (5 bases). This receptor was identified in a girl aged 5 to 17 with multiple sclerosis. Written as DNA, the CDR3 is TGCAGTGCTAGCCCTACTAGTTACGAGCAGTACTTC. It codes for CSASPTSYEQYF.